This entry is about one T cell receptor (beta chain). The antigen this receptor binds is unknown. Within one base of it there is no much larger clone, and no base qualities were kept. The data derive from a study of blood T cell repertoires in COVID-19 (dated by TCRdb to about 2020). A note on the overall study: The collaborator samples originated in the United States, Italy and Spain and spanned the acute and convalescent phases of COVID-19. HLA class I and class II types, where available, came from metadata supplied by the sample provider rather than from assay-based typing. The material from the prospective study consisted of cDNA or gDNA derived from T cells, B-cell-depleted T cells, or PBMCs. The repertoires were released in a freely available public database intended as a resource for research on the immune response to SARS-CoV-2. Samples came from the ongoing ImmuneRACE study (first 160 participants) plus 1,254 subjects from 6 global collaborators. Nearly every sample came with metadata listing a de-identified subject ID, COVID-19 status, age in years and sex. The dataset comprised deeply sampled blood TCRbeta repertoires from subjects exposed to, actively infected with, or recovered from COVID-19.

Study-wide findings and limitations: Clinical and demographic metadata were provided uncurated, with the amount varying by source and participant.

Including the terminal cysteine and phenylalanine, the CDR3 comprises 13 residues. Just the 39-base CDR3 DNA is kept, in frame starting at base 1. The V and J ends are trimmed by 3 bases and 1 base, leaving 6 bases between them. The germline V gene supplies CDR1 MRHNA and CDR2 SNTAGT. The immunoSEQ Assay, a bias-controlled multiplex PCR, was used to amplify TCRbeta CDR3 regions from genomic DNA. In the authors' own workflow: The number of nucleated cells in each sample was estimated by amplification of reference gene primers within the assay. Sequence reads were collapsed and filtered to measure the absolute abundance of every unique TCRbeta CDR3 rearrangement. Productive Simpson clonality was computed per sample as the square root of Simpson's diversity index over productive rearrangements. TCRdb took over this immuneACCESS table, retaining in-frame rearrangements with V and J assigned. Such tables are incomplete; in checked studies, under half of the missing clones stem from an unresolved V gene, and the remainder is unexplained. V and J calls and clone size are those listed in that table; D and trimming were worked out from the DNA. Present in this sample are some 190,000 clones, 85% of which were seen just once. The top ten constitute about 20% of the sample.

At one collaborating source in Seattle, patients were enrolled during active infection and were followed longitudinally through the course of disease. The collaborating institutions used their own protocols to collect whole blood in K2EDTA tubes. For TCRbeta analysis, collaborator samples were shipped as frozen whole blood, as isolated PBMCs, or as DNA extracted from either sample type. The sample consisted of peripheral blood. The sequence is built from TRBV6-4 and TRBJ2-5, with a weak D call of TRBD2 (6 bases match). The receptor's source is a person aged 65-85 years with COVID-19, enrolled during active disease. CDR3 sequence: CASSEGLQETQYF. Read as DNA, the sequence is TGTGCCAGCAGTGAGGGACTCCAAGAGACCCAGTACTTC.